Listed here are 16 T cell receptor beta chains from one sample, sequenced in a study of T cell repertoires in cytomegalovirus infection. No antigen is known for these receptors. MiXCR, run by TCRdb on the reads, gives a single entry per CDR3 protein. The sample includes 450,000 to 600,000 distinct CDR3 sequences, roughly 46% of them seen just once. The sequencing here drew on cultured PBMCs, taken from culture after CMV antigen stimulation. These receptors came from a human donor in good health (CMV status not recorded). Some clones in this sample may be carry-over from other donors' samples.

The count of this clonotype is one. The V and J genes are TRBV9 and TRBJ1-3, with unresolved D. V dropped 4 bases and J dropped 1 base, with 12 bases sitting between them. The CDR3 has 15 residues. The germline V gene has CDR1 SGDLS and CDR2 YYNGEE. The CDR3 sequence: CASSFAGVSGNTIYF. CDR3 nucleotide sequence: TGTGCCAGCAGCTTCGCCGGGGTTTCTGGAAACACCATATATTTT.

In its sample, this clonotype was seen a few times. The gene calls are TRBV2 and TRBJ2-7; D unclear. CDR1 is SNHLY and CDR2 is FYNNEI in the germline V gene. This CDR3 region has 12 residues. V dropped 1 base and J dropped 3 bases, with 4 bases sitting between them. Here the CDR3 DNA reads TGTGCCAGCAGTGAAGGTAACTACGAGCAGTACTTC. Translation gives CASSEGNYEQYF.

This clonotype was picked up many times. The chain recombines TRBV7-2 with TRBJ2-5, with 8 bases aligning to TRBD1. Per germline, CDR1 SGHTA and CDR2 FQGNSA. The CDR3 loop spans 13 amino acids. V was pared by 3 bases and J by 5 bases, with 2 bases of the junction left unmatched. CDR3 sequence reads: CASSFNRGETQYF. CDR3 DNA sequence: TGTGCCAGCAGCTTTAACAGGGGGGAGACCCAGTACTTC.

The J gene is TRBJ2-1, the V gene TRBV7-9; D remains ambiguous. The germline gives CDR1 SEHNR, CDR2 FQNEAQ (reference sequence). V lost 5 bases and J 9 bases, leaving 23 bases between the germline ends. There are 16 residues in the CDR3. The CDR3 is CASSRTPTRLGSEQFF. CDR3 coding DNA: TGTGCCAGCAGCCGCACTCCGACTCGACTGGGTTCTGAGCAGTTCTTC.

V usage is TRBV7-2 and J usage is TRBJ2-7, with 10 bases lining up with TRBD2. The CDR3 is 14 residues long. V lost 5 bases to trimming and J lost 9 bases; unmatched junction nucleotides: 10. The V gene's germline CDR1 is SGHTA and CDR2 FQGNSA. The CDR3 coding sequence is TGTGCCAGCAGCCCCGGGACTAGCGAAAGTAGGCAGTACTTC. Protein product: CASSPGTSESRQYF.

This clonotype was detected a few times. The V gene is TRBV10-3, the J gene TRBJ1-5; D remains ambiguous. Deletions cut 8 bases from V and 3 bases from J, with 11 bases between. Germline V gives CDR1 ENHRY, CDR2 SYGVKD. The CDR3 spans 13 residues. The CDR3 region is CAIARGYNQPQHF. The CDR3 nucleotides read TGTGCCATCGCCCGGGGTTACAATCAGCCCCAGCATTTT.

There are many counts of this clonotype. The rearrangement links TRBV7-6 to TRBJ1-6; D is unresolved. The CDR3 length is 14 residues. V lost 1 base and J 9 bases, leaving 10 bases between the germline ends. Germline values: CDR1 SGHVS, CDR2 FNYEAQ. The CDR3, as DNA: TGTGCCAGCAGCTTAGAAGGAGTACGTTCACCCCTCCACTTT. Protein: CASSLEGVRSPLHF.

The rearrangement uses TRBV29-1 and TRBJ1-5; D might be TRBD1 (5 bases). In germline, CDR1 is SQVTM, CDR2 ANQGSEA. The V end was cut by 1 base, the J end by 0 bases, with 10 bases between. The CDR3 runs 15 residues. The CDR3 nucleotides read TGCAGCGTTGAAGGGGACGGCGATAGCAATCAGCCCCAGCATTTT. Protein product: CSVEGDGDSNQPQHF.

This sequence joins TRBV6-1 and TRBJ1-5; D remains unclear. Germline V gene sequence: CDR1 MNHNS, CDR2 SASEGT. V was clipped by 10 bases and J by 3 bases, with 22 bases between them. The CDR3 totals 16 residues. The DNA of the CDR3 is TGTGCCACGTCAGGAGGGAAGGTGGTGGACAATCAGCCCCAGCATTTT. Protein sequence: CATSGGKVVDNQPQHF.

This clonotype was detected a few times. This sequence joins TRBV11-2 and TRBJ2-1, with 8 bases matching TRBD2. CDR3 size: 17 residues. Per the germline V gene, CDR1 is SGHAT and CDR2 is FQNNGV. Trimming at V came to 1 base and at J to 10 bases, leaving 15 bases not matched to a gene. The CDR3 protein is CASSLGPSGGERGEQFF. DNA of the CDR3: TGTGCCAGCAGCTTAGGGCCCTCCGGGGGGGAGCGGGGGGAGCAGTTCTTC.

This chain connects TRBV2 to TRBJ1-1, with a weak D call TRBD1 (6 bases). Germline CDR1 and CDR2: SNHLY and FYNNEI. Trimming left V 2 bases short and J 1 base short, with 8 bases between. This CDR3 spans 14 amino acids. Here the CDR3 DNA reads TGTGCCAGCAGTGAACAGGGGAGGAACACTGAAGCTTTCTTT. It codes for CASSEQGRNTEAFF. Supplemented by reference TRBV2 and TRBJ1-1, the full variable domain reads EPEVTQTPSHQVTQMGQEVILRCVPISNHLYFYWYRQILGQKVEFLVSFYNNEISEKSEIFDDQFSVERPDGSNFTLKIRSTKLEDSAMYFCASSEQGRNTEAFFGQGTRLTVV.

V usage is TRBV7-2 and J usage is TRBJ2-1; D is tentatively TRBD1 or TRBD2 (5 bases each). With 4 bases removed from V and 3 bases from J, the gap between germline ends came to 13 bases. CDR1 and CDR2 from the germline V gene are SGHTA and FQGNSA. This CDR3 has 15 residues. The CDR3 sequence is CASSSNRDHYNEQFF. Written as DNA, the CDR3 is TGTGCCAGCAGCTCTAATCGGGACCACTACAATGAGCAGTTCTTC.

V usage is TRBV20-1 and J usage is TRBJ1-2; TRBD1 is a possible D gene (6 bases). The CDR3 contains 14 residues. The V and J ends lost 5 bases and 5 bases respectively, with 18 bases between them. Germline assignment: CDR1 DFQATT and CDR2 SNEGSKA (reference sequence). The CDR3 DNA is TGCAGTGCTCCAGAGTGGGACAATGAATATGGCTACACCTTC. It encodes CSAPEWDNEYGYTF.

V usage is TRBV2 and J usage is TRBJ2-7; D tentatively reads TRBD1 or TRBD2 (5 bases each). The germline V and J ends were trimmed by 6 bases and 2 bases, with 8 bases remaining between them. CDR1 is SNHLY, CDR2 FYNNEI, per germline. The CDR3 is 12 residues long. The CDR3 reads CASRGEAYEQYF. The CDR3 DNA follows: TGTGCCAGCAGGGGGGAAGCCTACGAGCAGTACTTC.

The chain couples TRBV11-2 to TRBJ2-7, with 8 bases that match TRBD1. Germline assignment: CDR1 SGHAT and CDR2 FQNNGV. The CDR3 is 17 residues long. V dropped 5 bases and J dropped 2; count of bases not matched to a gene: 14. CDR3 DNA sequence: TGTGCCAGCAGCCCCCGGCGACCAGGACAGGGAGCCTACGAGCAGTACTTC. It codes for CASSPRRPGQGAYEQYF.

The chain links TRBV6-6 to TRBJ1-2; 12 nucleotides align to TRBD1. The germline V gene encodes CDR1 MNHNY and CDR2 SVGAGI (reference sequence). Trimming took 6 bases from V and 8 from J; bases not matched to a gene: 13. The CDR3 is made up of 16 amino acids. CDR3 loop: CASSLPRGTGGLGYTF. CDR3 nucleotide sequence: TGTGCCAGCAGCCTTCCAAGGGGGACAGGGGGCTTAGGCTACACCTTC.